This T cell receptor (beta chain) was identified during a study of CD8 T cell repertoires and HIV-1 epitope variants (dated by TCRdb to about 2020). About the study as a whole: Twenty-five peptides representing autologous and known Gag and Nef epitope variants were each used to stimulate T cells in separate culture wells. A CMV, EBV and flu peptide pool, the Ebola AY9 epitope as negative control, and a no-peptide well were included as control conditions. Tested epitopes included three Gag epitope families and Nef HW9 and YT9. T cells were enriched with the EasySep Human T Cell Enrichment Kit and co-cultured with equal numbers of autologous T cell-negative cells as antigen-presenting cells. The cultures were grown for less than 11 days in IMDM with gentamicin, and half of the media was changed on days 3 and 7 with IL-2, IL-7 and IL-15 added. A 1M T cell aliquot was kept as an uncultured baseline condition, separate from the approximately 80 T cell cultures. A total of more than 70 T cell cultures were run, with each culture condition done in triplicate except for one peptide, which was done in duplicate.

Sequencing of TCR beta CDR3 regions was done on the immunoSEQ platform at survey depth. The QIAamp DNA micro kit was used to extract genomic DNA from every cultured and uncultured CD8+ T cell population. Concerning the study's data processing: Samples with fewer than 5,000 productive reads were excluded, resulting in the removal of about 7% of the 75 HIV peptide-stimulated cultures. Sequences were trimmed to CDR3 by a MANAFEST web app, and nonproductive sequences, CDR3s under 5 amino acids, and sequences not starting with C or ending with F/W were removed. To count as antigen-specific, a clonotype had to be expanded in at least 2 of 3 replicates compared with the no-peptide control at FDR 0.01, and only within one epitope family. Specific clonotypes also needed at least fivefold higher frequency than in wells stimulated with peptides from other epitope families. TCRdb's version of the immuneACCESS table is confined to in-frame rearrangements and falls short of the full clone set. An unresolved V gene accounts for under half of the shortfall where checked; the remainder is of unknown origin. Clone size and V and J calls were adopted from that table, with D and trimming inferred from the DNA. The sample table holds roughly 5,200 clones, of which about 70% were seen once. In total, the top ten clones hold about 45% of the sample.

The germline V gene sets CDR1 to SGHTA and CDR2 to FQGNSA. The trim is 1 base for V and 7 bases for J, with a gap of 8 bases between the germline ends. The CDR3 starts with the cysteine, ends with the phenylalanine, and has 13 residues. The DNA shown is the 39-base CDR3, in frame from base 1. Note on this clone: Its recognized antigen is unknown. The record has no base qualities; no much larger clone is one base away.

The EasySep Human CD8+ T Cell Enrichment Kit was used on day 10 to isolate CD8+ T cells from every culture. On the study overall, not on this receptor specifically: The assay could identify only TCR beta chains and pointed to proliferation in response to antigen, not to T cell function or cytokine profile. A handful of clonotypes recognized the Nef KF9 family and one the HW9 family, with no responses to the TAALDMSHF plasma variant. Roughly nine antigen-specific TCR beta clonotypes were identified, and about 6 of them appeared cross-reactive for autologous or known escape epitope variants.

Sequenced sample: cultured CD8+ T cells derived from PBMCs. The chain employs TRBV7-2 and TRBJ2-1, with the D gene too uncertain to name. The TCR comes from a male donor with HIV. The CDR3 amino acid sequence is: CASSLGGENEQFF. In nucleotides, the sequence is TGTGCCAGCAGCTTAGGAGGAGAGAATGAGCAGTTCTTC.